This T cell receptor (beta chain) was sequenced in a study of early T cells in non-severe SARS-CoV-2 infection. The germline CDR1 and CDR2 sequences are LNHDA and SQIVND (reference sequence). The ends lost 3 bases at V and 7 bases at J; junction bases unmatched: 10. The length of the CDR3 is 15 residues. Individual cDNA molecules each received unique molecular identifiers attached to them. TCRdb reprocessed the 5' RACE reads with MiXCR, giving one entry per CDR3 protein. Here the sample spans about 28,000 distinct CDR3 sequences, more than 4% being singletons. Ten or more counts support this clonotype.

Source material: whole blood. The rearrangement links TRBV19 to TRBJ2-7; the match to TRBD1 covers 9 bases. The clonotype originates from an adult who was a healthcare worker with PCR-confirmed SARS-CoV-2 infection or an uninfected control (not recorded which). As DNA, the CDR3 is TGTGCCAGTAGTATTACGGGACAGGGCGCTTGGGAGCAGTACTTC. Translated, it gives CASSITGQGAWEQYF.